This is a list of T cell receptor beta chains from one sample in a study of shared clonotypes between healthy human individuals. TCRdb keeps only in-frame clones here, not all; method: immunoSEQ multiplex PCR. Of 2 million to 3 million clones in the sample, under 95% were seen once. The sample taken for sequencing was naive CD4+ T cells from PBMCs. The receptor source for this set is a man aged 18 to 29 in good health. Some clones in this sample may be carry-over from other donors' samples. Each CDR3 is given with its conserved first and last residue. D genes are given only for firm matches. The size field is filled for only some rows; it gives once, few, many or a size class.

J gene	V gene	clone size	D gene	CDR3 DNA	CDR3 protein
TRBJ2-7	TRBV14	NA	NA	TGTGCCAGCAGCCAACGACAGGCCTCCTACGAGCAGTACTTC	CASSQRQASYEQYF
TRBJ2-3	TRBV10-3	NA	TRBD2	TGTGCCATCAGTAATAAACTAGCGGGAGGGTCAGATACGCAGTATTTT	CAISNKLAGGSDTQYF
TRBJ2-1	TRBV7-2	NA	NA	TGTGCCAGCAGCTTTTCGAGAGGGAATGAGCAGTTCTTC	CASSFSRGNEQFF
TRBJ2-1	TRBV14	once	NA	TGTGCCAGCAGCCAAGGCCCCGGGGTAACGCAGTTCTTC	CASSQGPGVTQFF
TRBJ2-2	TRBV28	NA	NA	TGTGCCTTGGGGCCGGTCTACACCGGGGAGCTGTTTTTT	CALGPVYTGELFF
TRBJ2-2	TRBV6-1	NA	NA	TGTGCCAGCGTGATGTCCATCCGGGTCGGGGAGCTGTTTTTT	CASVMSIRVGELFF
TRBJ2-4	TRBV2	NA	NA	TGTGCCAGCAGTGATCATAGCAACATTCAGTACTTC	CASSDHSNIQYF
TRBJ1-3	TRBV7-2	NA	NA	TGTGCCAGCAGCGGATTCACTAGGACGGCTGGAAACACCATATATTTT	CASSGFTRTAGNTIYF
TRBJ1-1	TRBV6-5	NA	TRBD1	TGTGCCAGCAGCGGACAGGGCGGAGCTTTCTTT	CASSGQGGAFF
TRBJ1-2	TRBV7-9	NA	NA	TGTGCCAGCAGCTTACCGCTAGGGACTTTTCTCTATGGCTACACCTTC	CASSLPLGTFLYGYTF
TRBJ2-5	TRBV27	NA	TRBD2	TGTGCCAGCAGGACGCGGGAGGGGGGCCAAGAGACCCAGTACTTC	CASRTREGGQETQYF
TRBJ2-7	TRBV7-9	NA	TRBD1	TGTGCCAGCAGCCTACGAACCGGGACAGGGATATACGAGCAGTACTTC	CASSLRTGTGIYEQYF
TRBJ2-3	TRBV7-2	NA	TRBD1	TGTGCCAGCAGCTTAGGAGGGGGCAAGGCAGATACGCAGTATTTT	CASSLGGGKADTQYF
TRBJ2-7	TRBV7-2	NA	NA	TGTGCCAGCAGCAGAGGGGGGAGGGGCTACGAGCAGTACTTC	CASSRGGRGYEQYF
TRBJ2-1	TRBV14	NA	NA	TGTGCCAGCAGCCAAGACCCTTTAAGCTCCTACAATGAGCAGTTCTTC	CASSQDPLSSYNEQFF
TRBJ1-1	TRBV2	NA	NA	TGTGCCAGCAGCGAAACAGGGCCGATGAACACTGAAGCTTTCTTT	CASSETGPMNTEAFF
TRBJ2-3	TRBV9	NA	NA	TGTGCCAGCAGCGTAGTCCAGGGGATGACAGATACGCAGTATTTT	CASSVVQGMTDTQYF
TRBJ1-4	TRBV5-4	once	NA	TGTGCCAGCAGCTCGGGTAGGCCAGGCAACTCGGAAAAACTGTTTTTT	CASSSGRPGNSEKLFF
TRBJ1-1	TRBV19	NA	NA	TGTGCCCGACGCAGGGAGGTGGGCACTGAAGCTTTCTTT	CARRREVGTEAFF
TRBJ2-2	TRBV7-6	NA	TRBD1	TGTGCCAGCAGACGCGGGCAGGGGGTTATGGCCGGGGAGCTGTTTTTT	CASRRGQGVMAGELFF
TRBJ2-1	TRBV19	NA	TRBD2	TGTGCCAGTAGTATCGTCCGGACTAGCGGGCCAAATGAGCAGTTCTTC	CASSIVRTSGPNEQFF
TRBJ1-2	TRBV28	NA	NA	TGTGCCAGCAGCCGGACTGGCTATGGCTACACCTTC	CASSRTGYGYTF
TRBJ2-7	TRBV9	NA	NA	TGTGCCAGCAGCGTAGCTCAGGGGCCGGGATACGAGCAGTACTTC	CASSVAQGPGYEQYF
TRBJ1-2	TRBV27	NA	TRBD1	TGTGCCAGCAGAAGACAGGGTACTAACTATGGCTACACCTTC	CASRRQGTNYGYTF
TRBJ1-5	TRBV28	NA	NA	TGTGCCAGCAGTTCCCGGGGGACCTATAGCAATCAGCCCCAGCATTTT	CASSSRGTYSNQPQHF
TRBJ2-4	TRBV5-1	once	NA	TGCGCCAGCAGCCCCCGAGCTGGGCTACGGATTGAGGGAAACATTCAGTACTTC	CASSPRAGLRIEGNIQYF
TRBJ1-5	TRBV6-5	NA	NA	TGTGCCAGCAGTTACTCTTCCGGCCAGCCCCAGCATTTT	CASSYSSGQPQHF
TRBJ2-1	TRBV28	NA	NA	TGTGCCAGCAGGACCGGGACCACCCAGCAGTTCTTC	CASRTGTTQQFF
TRBJ1-5	TRBV19	once	NA	TGTGCCAGTAGTACAGCAGGCTCCTATCAGCCCCAGCATTTT	CASSTAGSYQPQHF
TRBJ1-2	TRBV7-2	NA	NA	TGTGCCAGCAGCCCACATCCGAGCGACGGTCCTGGCTACACCTTC	CASSPHPSDGPGYTF
TRBJ1-5	TRBV9	once	NA	TGTGCCAGCAGCGTTGATACAAGTCAGCCCCAGCATTTT	CASSVDTSQPQHF
TRBJ2-4	TRBV6-1	NA	NA	TGTGCCAGCCGGGGGAGTATAGCCAAAAACATTCAGTACTTC	CASRGSIAKNIQYF
TRBJ2-7	TRBV5-5	NA	TRBD1	TGTGCCAGCAGCTTGGGTCTGCGGGACAGGGTCTACGAGCAGTACTTC	CASSLGLRDRVYEQYF
TRBJ1-5	TRBV18	NA	TRBD1	TGTGCCAGCTCCCCGCAATCCGGGACAGGGGGTACTAGGAGCAATCAGCCCCAGCATTTT	CASSPQSGTGGTRSNQPQHF
TRBJ2-1	TRBV7-8	NA	NA	TGTGCCAGCAGCTTCGCGGGTTCGGGTGATGAGCAGTTCTTC	CASSFAGSGDEQFF
TRBJ1-1	TRBV19	NA	TRBD1	TGTGCCAGTAGTATAGCCGGGACAGGGGGCGGGACTGAAGCTTTCTTT	CASSIAGTGGGTEAFF
TRBJ1-6	TRBV28	NA	TRBD1	TGTGCCAGCAGTTTGGCAGGGGGTTATAATTCACCCCTCCACTTT	CASSLAGGYNSPLHF
TRBJ1-3	TRBV7-9	NA	TRBD1	TGTGCTATAGGGACAGGGCTACTCTCTGGAAACACCATATATTTT	CAIGTGLLSGNTIYF
TRBJ1-2	TRBV5-1	NA	NA	TGCGCCAGCAGCTTGTTCCAGGTGGGCTATGGCTACACCTTC	CASSLFQVGYGYTF
TRBJ2-3	TRBV10-3	NA	NA	TGTGCCATCAGTGAGTCGTGGGGAGATACGCAGTATTTT	CAISESWGDTQYF
TRBJ1-1	TRBV28	NA	NA	TGTGCCAGCAGTTTAGGGGGCCGGAGAGCTTTCTTT	CASSLGGRRAFF
TRBJ2-3	TRBV28	NA	NA	TGTGCCAGCAGACCTAATGTGGGACAACGACTCACAGACACGCAGTATTTT	CASRPNVGQRLTDTQYF